This T cell receptor beta chain derives from a study of shared clonotypes between healthy human individuals. Study in general: Donors were a couple of women and three men aged 18 to 49. Each donor had three CD4 naive, three CD4 memory, two CD8 naive and one CD8 memory plate. Study outcomes and limitations: The study drew on few donors, limiting represented genetic and exposure-history diversity.

This clone was seen only once. Its antigen is still unknown. Terminally differentiated effector memory CD45RA+ cells were excluded from the naive CD8 cells, which were CD45RO-negative and positively selected for CCR7. Healthy HIV-negative adults without recent acute infections or vaccinations served as donors. Trimming cost V 3 bases and J 10 bases, with 16 bases left between them. The V gene's germline CDR1 is SQVTM and CDR2 ANQGSEA. There are 13 residues in the CDR3. Assay: immunoSEQ multiplex PCR; the TCRdb copy retains only in-frame clones and omits some. The sample contains fewer than 800,000 clones, roughly 94% of which appear only once.

The sample taken for sequencing was naive CD8+ T cells sorted from blood. This clonotype originated in a man younger than 45 in good health. The genes are TRBV29-1 and TRBJ2-1; the D gene could be TRBD1 or TRBD2 (6 bases each). The CDR3 bases are TGCAGCGTTGATATTAGGGGGGCGGCCGAGCAGTTCTTC. Amino acids: CSVDIRGAAEQFF.